These 8 T cell receptor beta chains share one sample of origin, sequenced in a study of blood T cell repertoires in COVID-19. Only in-frame clones appear in the TCRdb table, and some are missing; sequencing was by immunoSEQ multiplex PCR. The table lists around 94,000 clones, approximately 92% of them singletons. The specimen was peripheral blood. The receptors here all came from a young man with acute or convalescent COVID-19.

The DNA of the CDR3 is TGTGCCAGCAGACGCGATGGGAGGCCGTACTTC. Its protein product is CASRRDGRPYF. The V gene is TRBV7-8, the J gene TRBJ2-7; a possible D gene is TRBD2 (6 bases). Germline CDR1 and CDR2: SGHVS and FQNEAQ. The CDR3 is 11 amino acids. The V end lost 6 bases, the J end lost 12 bases, and 15 bases lay between the germline ends.

This clone has a single count. J is TRBJ2-5 and V is TRBV24-1; 8 nucleotides align to TRBD2. The junction had 8 bases not matched to a gene; V was cut back by 9 bases and J by 3 bases. Germline CDR1 is KGHDR and CDR2 is SFDVKD. The CDR3 length is 14 residues. CDR3 bases: TGTGCCACCCCTCTGGGGCGGGAGGAAGAGACCCAGTACTTC. It is translated as CATPLGREEETQYF.

This chain connects TRBV5-1 to TRBJ1-1, with a possible D match to TRBD1 (5 bases). V lost 0 bases to trimming and J lost 3 bases, with 12 bases between them. CDR1 SGHRS and CDR2 YFSETQ come from the germline V gene. This CDR3 is built from 15 residues. CDR3 in amino acids: CASSLGVRDYTEAFF. The CDR3 region has the DNA TGCGCCAGCAGCTTGGGGGTAAGGGACTACACTGAAGCTTTCTTT.

This clone was seen a handful of times. This chain links TRBV6-4 with TRBJ2-2, with 8 bases lining up with TRBD1. Per germline, CDR1 MRHNA and CDR2 SNTAGT. The CDR3 covers 15 residues. Germline trimming cut 4 bases from V and 3 bases from J; bases unmatched to any gene: 4. The CDR3 bases are TGTGCCAGCAGTGCTTCACAGGGGGACACCGGGGAGCTGTTTTTT. Translating gives CASSASQGDTGELFF.

About this clone: This sample includes further DNA sequences coding for the same CDR3. The chain employs TRBV11-2 and TRBJ2-7, with a tentative D call TRBD2 (6 bases). V was shortened by 1 base and J by 4 bases, with 11 bases between the two germline ends. Germline V gene lookup returns CDR1 SGHAT and CDR2 FQNNGV. This CDR3 has 14 residues. The CDR3 sequence is CASSLGPRGYEQYF. As DNA, the CDR3 is TGTGCCAGCAGCTTAGGGCCACGGGGGTACGAGCAGTACTTC.

The genes are TRBV14 and TRBJ1-1; D call uncertain. V gave up 4 bases and J gave up 3 bases, with 9 bases separating them. The CDR3 loop spans 13 amino acids. The germline gives CDR1 SGHDN, CDR2 FVKESK. The CDR3 loop reads CASSPSLYTEAFF. CDR3 DNA sequence: TGTGCCAGCAGCCCCTCCTTATACACTGAAGCTTTCTTT.

CDR3 sequence: CAGQNPGQGYEQFF. As DNA, the CDR3 is TGTGCCGGGCAGAATCCGGGACAGGGCTATGAGCAGTTCTTC. The chain carries TRBV7-9 and TRBJ2-1, with 9 bases aligning to TRBD1. V trimming: 11 bases; J trimming: 8 bases; junction bases outside the gene matches: 13. The length of the CDR3 is 14 residues. Germline CDR1 and CDR2: SEHNR and FQNEAQ (reference sequence).

The chain has TRBV3-1 (or the pseudogene TRBV3-2) and TRBJ1-1; maybe TRBD1 (5 bases). Germline CDR1 and CDR2: LGHDT and YNNKEL (reference sequence). V lost 1 base and J 3 bases, leaving 15 bases between the germline ends. The CDR3 runs to 16 residues. The CDR3 region is CASSQAVGRAHTEAFF. CDR3 nucleotides: TGTGCCAGCAGCCAAGCTGTGGGCAGGGCCCACACTGAAGCTTTCTTT.